One and the same sample provided the 29 T cell receptor beta chains below, sequenced in a study of early T cells in non-severe SARS-CoV-2 infection. From the 5' RACE reads, TCRdb called clonotypes with MiXCR, one entry per CDR3 protein. The table records 20,000 to 25,000 distinct CDR3 sequences, about 5% of them present only once. Sample: whole blood. Every receptor here comes from an adult who was a healthcare worker with PCR-confirmed SARS-CoV-2 infection or an uninfected control (not recorded which).

In this sample, this clonotype turned up many times. The genes are TRBV18 and TRBJ1-2; D remains ambiguous. Trimming took off 0 bases at V and 8 bases at J, with 7 bases between the two ends. CDR3 length equals 12 residues. In germline, CDR1 is KGHSH, CDR2 LQKENI. In DNA form, the CDR3 reads TGTGCCAGCTCACCACCAGGTCGGGGCTACACCTTC. This encodes CASSPPGRGYTF.

Many counts were recorded for this clonotype. V gene TRBV13 combines with J gene TRBJ2-1, with D unresolved. The germline V and J ends were trimmed by 2 bases and 6 bases, with 11 bases remaining between them. Per germline, CDR1 PRHDT and CDR2 FYEKMQ (reference sequence). This CDR3 has 14 residues. CDR3 protein: CASSLPPPANEQFF. For the CDR3, the DNA is TGTGCCAGCAGCTTACCCCCCCCAGCCAATGAGCAGTTCTTC.

In this sample, this clonotype turned up many times. V usage is TRBV2 and J usage is TRBJ1-5; the match to TRBD1 covers 8 bases. V trimming: 6 bases; J trimming: 3 bases; junction bases outside the gene matches: 7. The CDR3 is 15 amino acids. Germline loops: CDR1 SNHLY, CDR2 FYNNEI. In DNA, the CDR3 is TGTGCCAGCAGGGCAGGGGGCAAAATCAATCAGCCCCAGCATTTT. It specifies CASRAGGKINQPQHF. The full variable domain, with the rest looked up from reference TRBV2 and TRBJ1-5, is EPEVTQTPSHQVTQMGQEVILRCVPISNHLYFYWYRQILGQKVEFLVSFYNNEISEKSEIFDDQFSVERPDGSNFTLKIRSTKLEDSAMYFCASRAGGKINQPQHFGDGTRLSIL.

This clonotype occurred many times. The chain carries TRBV7-8 and TRBJ2-7, with D perhaps TRBD1 (7 bases). This CDR3 region has 15 residues. The germline CDR1 and CDR2 sequences are SGHVS and FQNEAQ. V was shortened by 4 bases and J by 4 bases, with 17 bases between the two germline ends. CDR3 DNA: TGTGCCAGCAGCTCCACGCAGGGGGGCAGATACGAGCAGTACTTC. This codes for CASSSTQGGRYEQYF.

Many counts were recorded for this clonotype. V usage is TRBV3-1 and J usage is TRBJ2-7; 10 nucleotides align to TRBD2. Per the germline V gene, CDR1 is LGHDT and CDR2 is YNNKEL (reference sequence). The junction had 2 bases not matched to a gene; V was cut back by 3 bases and J by 3 bases. The CDR3 sequence is 14 residues long. The CDR3 nucleotides are TGTGCCAGCAGCCAGGCTAGCGGGGGCTACGAGCAGTACTTC. Amino acid sequence: CASSQASGGYEQYF.

Many counts were recorded for this clonotype. The V call is TRBV20-1, the J call TRBJ2-3, with TRBD2 identical over 13 bases. J gave up 4 bases and V 5 bases, and 12 bases lay outside the gene matches. CDR1 and CDR2 from the germline V gene are DFQATT and SNEGSKA (reference sequence). CDR3 length: 17 amino acids. The CDR3 nucleotides are TGCAGTGCTGGTGACTCCGGGACTAGCGGGGCTCCAGATACGCAGTATTTT. Protein: CSAGDSGTSGAPDTQYF.

This clonotype was observed many times. V is TRBV20-1 and J is TRBJ1-3; D unresolved. This CDR3 has 13 residues. Trimming pared 7 bases from V and 3 bases from J, leaving 13 bases between. CDR1 and CDR2 (germline): DFQATT, SNEGSKA (reference sequence). The CDR3 is CSVKDLNGNTIYF. The CDR3 region has the DNA TGCAGTGTCAAGGATTTGAATGGAAACACCATATATTTT.

This clonotype was seen ten or more times. The DNA for the CDR3 is TGTGCCAGCAGCGCGCCGCCGGGACTAGCGGGGGGGCAACTGAACACCGGGGAGCTGTTTTTT. This sequence encodes CASSAPPGLAGGQLNTGELFF. V usage is TRBV28 and J usage is TRBJ2-2; TRBD2 aligns across 16 bases. V dropped 6 bases and J dropped 1; count of bases not matched to a gene: 14. Per germline, CDR1 MDHEN and CDR2 SYDVKM. CDR3 length: 21 amino acids.

Many counts were recorded for this clonotype. J is TRBJ1-3 and V is TRBV29-1, with D maybe TRBD1 (5 bases). Trimming removed 3 bases from V and 0 bases from J, with 12 bases in between. The CDR3 has 15 residues. Per germline, CDR1 SQVTM and CDR2 ANQGSEA. CDR3 sequence: CSVDDGAYSGNTIYF. CDR3 sequence (DNA): TGCAGCGTTGACGATGGGGCCTACTCTGGAAACACCATATATTTT.

The sample holds many counts of this clonotype. This chain links TRBV10-3 with TRBJ1-1; TRBD1 matches 10 bases. V lost 6 bases and J lost 7; bases outside the gene matches: 2. Germline lookup yields CDR1 ENHRY and CDR2 SYGVKD. This CDR3 comprises 12 residues. This CDR3 reads CAIRTGGNEAFF. DNA for the CDR3: TGTGCCATCAGGACAGGGGGCAATGAAGCTTTCTTT.

This clonotype was found many times. V gene TRBV6-5 combines with J gene TRBJ1-6; D is unclear. CDR1 is MNHEY, CDR2 SVGAGI, per germline. This CDR3 contains 14 residues. V gave up 6 bases and J gave up 7 bases, with 13 bases separating them. The CDR3 DNA follows: TGTGCCAGCAGGCTTGGGGAGTCGAATTCACCCCTCCACTTT. Protein sequence: CASRLGESNSPLHF.

In its sample, this clonotype was seen many times. V is TRBV7-9 and J is TRBJ2-1; D not resolved. Between the trimmed V and J ends, which lost 3 bases and 6 bases, there was a span of 6 bases. The germline V gene encodes CDR1 SEHNR and CDR2 FQNEAQ (reference sequence). The length of the CDR3 is 12 residues. The CDR3 nucleotides are TGTGCCAGCAGCTTTTCGGGCAATGAGCAGTTCTTC. Translation: CASSFSGNEQFF.

This clonotype came up many times. The chain recombines TRBV5-1 with TRBJ2-1; D is possibly TRBD2 (6 bases). Germline CDR1 reads SGHRS; CDR2 reads YFSETQ. The V gene lost 0 bases and the J gene lost 0 bases, with 10 bases spanning the gap. The CDR3 has 16 amino acids. The DNA of the CDR3 is TGCGCCAGCAGCTTGGTGGGGGGAGCCTCCTACAATGAGCAGTTCTTC. As protein: CASSLVGGASYNEQFF.

This clonotype has a count of ten or more. The chain carries TRBV5-1 and TRBJ2-3; possible D gene TRBD2, 5 bases. Trimming left V 2 bases short and J 2 bases short, with 12 bases between. The CDR3 covers 15 residues. CDR1 is SGHRS and CDR2 is YFSETQ in the germline V gene. The CDR3 DNA reads TGCGCCAGCAGCTTTTCGGCGGGCCACACAGATACGCAGTATTTT. Residues: CASSFSAGHTDTQYF.

This chain joins TRBV27 and TRBJ2-5, with D tentatively TRBD1 (5 bases). In germline, CDR1 is MNHEY, CDR2 SMNVEV (reference sequence). This CDR3 is 13 amino acids long. V was clipped by 6 bases and J by 10 bases, with 18 bases between them. This CDR3 is CASSLGARSGQYF. The CDR3 DNA is TGTGCCAGCAGCCTAGGGGCCCGGTCGGGCCAGTACTTC.

This clonotype showed up many times. V usage is TRBV27 and J usage is TRBJ2-7; D is perhaps TRBD1 or TRBD2 (5 bases each). Germline V CDR1 and CDR2: MNHEY, SMNVEV (reference sequence). The CDR3 runs 12 residues. The V and J ends lost 10 bases and 3 bases respectively, with 13 bases between them. The CDR3 nucleotides read TGTGCCACCGGGACCCCCCGCTACGAGCAGTACTTC. It translates to CATGTPRYEQYF.

This clonotype came up many times. The gene calls are TRBV19 and TRBJ1-5; the D is unclear. Germline V gene lookup returns CDR1 LNHDA and CDR2 SQIVND (reference sequence). V was clipped by 9 bases and J by 4 bases, with 22 bases between them. CDR3 size: 16 residues. CDR3 sequence (DNA): TGTGCCAGCGACGCCGTATACCGGATTATTAATCAGCCCCAGCATTTT. Amino acid sequence: CASDAVYRIINQPQHF.

CDR3 sequence reads: CASSLGGSRGYGYTF. Written as DNA, the CDR3 is TGTGCCAGCAGCTTAGGGGGCTCCCGGGGCTATGGCTACACCTTC. The chain employs TRBV11-2 and TRBJ1-2; tentatively, D is TRBD1 (5 bases). CDR1 and CDR2 from the germline V gene are SGHAT and FQNNGV. The CDR3 runs to 15 residues. Trimming left V 1 base short and J 4 bases short, with 13 bases between.

Ten or more counts support this clonotype. The chain employs TRBV13 and TRBJ2-7, with 7 bases aligning to TRBD1. Germline V lookup: CDR1 PRHDT, CDR2 FYEKMQ (reference sequence). Unmatched junction bases numbered 8, after V lost 4 bases and J lost 5 bases. This CDR3 comprises 14 residues. CDR3 nucleotides: TGTGCCAGCAGCTCGACGACAGGGATGGACGAGCAGTACTTC. Residues: CASSSTTGMDEQYF.

This clonotype was seen many times. The chain recombines TRBV20-1 with TRBJ2-1; D is ambiguous. Trimming cost V 5 bases and J 5 bases, with 13 bases left between them. CDR3 length: 13 amino acids. Looked up from germline, CDR1 is DFQATT and CDR2 is SNEGSKA (reference sequence). CDR3: CSAPKVWDNEQFF. The DNA of the CDR3 is TGCAGTGCTCCCAAAGTATGGGACAATGAGCAGTTCTTC.

This clonotype was observed a handful of times. The rearrangement links TRBV6-1 to TRBJ2-3; unclear D gene. Germline CDR1 MNHNS, CDR2 SASEGT. V lost 0 bases, J lost 3 bases, and 7 bases lay in between. CDR3 length: 14 amino acids. DNA of the CDR3: TGTGCCAGCAGTGAAGCGCGTTTGACAGATACGCAGTATTTT. It specifies CASSEARLTDTQYF.

Many counts were recorded for this clonotype. This chain links TRBV30 with TRBJ1-1; 7 bases align to TRBD1. This CDR3 spans 13 amino acids. The J segment lost 5 bases and the V segment lost 2 bases, leaving 5 bases of the junction unmatched. CDR1 is GTSNPN and CDR2 is SVGIG in the germline V gene (reference sequence). The CDR3 is CAWSPGGGTEAFF. DNA of the CDR3: TGTGCCTGGAGTCCAGGGGGAGGAACTGAAGCTTTCTTT.

V gene TRBV18 combines with J gene TRBJ1-1; a possible D gene is TRBD1 (6 bases). This CDR3 comprises 14 residues. Germline CDR1 is KGHSH and CDR2 is LQKENI. The ends were cut back, 3 bases at V and 3 bases at J, with 11 bases in the middle. The DNA for the CDR3 is TGTGCCAGCTCACCGCAGGGGCAAGACACTGAAGCTTTCTTT. Its protein is CASSPQGQDTEAFF.

This clonotype was recorded at least ten times. The rearrangement uses TRBV9 and TRBJ1-1; D not resolved. The CDR3 totals 13 residues. V lost 0 bases and J lost 3, with 6 bases in between. CDR1 is SGDLS, CDR2 YYNGEE, per germline. Here the CDR3 reads CASSVDGYTEAFF. Written as DNA, the CDR3 is TGTGCCAGCAGCGTAGACGGATACACTGAAGCTTTCTTT.

This clonotype was seen a handful of times. The chain links TRBV6-2 or TRBV6-3 to TRBJ2-3; 9 bases line up with TRBD2. The CDR3 runs to 14 residues. Looked up from germline, CDR1 is MNHEY and CDR2 is SVGEGT. Trimming at V came to 4 bases and at J to 5 bases, leaving 4 bases not matched to a gene. The CDR3 here is CASSSGLAGDTQYF. The CDR3 nucleotides read TGTGCCAGCAGTTCGGGACTAGCTGGAGATACGCAGTATTTT.

This sequence joins TRBV29-1 and TRBJ1-2, with D tentatively TRBD1 (5 bases). Germline CDR1 SQVTM, CDR2 ANQGSEA. CDR3 length: 14 residues. V dropped 4 bases and J dropped 4 bases, with 16 bases sitting between them. In DNA form, the CDR3 reads TGCAGCGTTGTCCCATCGGGGGGGACCTATGGCTACACCTTC. Translated, it gives CSVVPSGGTYGYTF.

This clonotype was counted ten times or more. The chain employs TRBV29-1 and TRBJ2-7, with a possible D match to TRBD1 (6 bases). The V gene's germline CDR1 is SQVTM and CDR2 ANQGSEA. The CDR3 covers 12 residues. Trimming stripped 4 bases from V and 0 bases from J, with 7 bases between. The CDR3 DNA reads TGCAGCGTTGGACAGGCCTCCTACGAGCAGTACTTC. It encodes CSVGQASYEQYF.

In its sample, this clonotype was seen a few times. The rearrangement links TRBV20-1 to TRBJ2-7; D may correspond to TRBD1 or TRBD2 (5 bases each). This CDR3 region has 14 residues. Per the germline V gene, CDR1 is DFQATT and CDR2 is SNEGSKA (reference sequence). With 3 bases removed from V and 1 base from J, the gap between germline ends came to 13 bases. The CDR3 region has the DNA TGCAGTGCTAGGGGACCCAGGGTTTCCTACGAGCAGTACTTC. This sequence encodes CSARGPRVSYEQYF.

This clonotype came up many times. The chain is built from TRBV9 and TRBJ1-4, with TRBD1 as a possible D gene (5 bases). The CDR3 extends over 13 amino acids. Germline V gene sequence: CDR1 SGDLS, CDR2 YYNGEE. V was trimmed by 0 bases and J by 8 bases, leaving 8 bases between them. CDR3 sequence reads: CASSVGRAEKLFF. The CDR3, as DNA: TGTGCCAGCAGCGTAGGCAGGGCAGAAAAACTGTTTTTT. Combining the CDR3 with reference TRBV9 and TRBJ1-4 gives the whole variable domain DSGVTQTPKHLITATGQRVTLRCSPRSGDLSVYWYQQSLDQGLQFLIQYYNGEERAKGNILERFSAQQFPDLHSELNLSSLELGDSALYFCASSVGRAEKLFFGSGTQLSVL.